One sample yielded the 20 T cell receptor beta chains listed below, sequenced in a study of cytotoxic CD8 clonotypes in ibrutinib-treated CLL (dated by TCRdb to the early 2020s). Library generation was performed with the immunoSEQ multiplex PCR assay. TCRdb holds this immuneACCESS table with in-frame rearrangements only. Some clones are missing; in checked studies, unresolved V genes explain under half, and the rest has no known cause. The sample contains a few hundred thousand clones, roughly 85% of them found a single time. About 6.3% of the sample goes to the ten largest clones. This sample comprised PBMCs, obtained before ibrutinib treatment. The receptors were sampled from a human donor with chronic lymphocytic leukemia.

The chain couples TRBV18 to TRBJ2-5; 8 positions agree with TRBD2. There are 14 residues in the CDR3. The V gene end was trimmed by 6 bases and the J gene end by 3 bases; junction bases not matched to a gene: 6. CDR1 is KGHSH, CDR2 LQKENI, per germline. CDR3 amino acids: CASSPTGREETQYF. CDR3 nucleotides: TGTGCCAGCTCGCCGACCGGGAGGGAAGAGACCCAGTACTTC.

The gene calls are TRBV5-1 and TRBJ2-3; 8 bases are shared with TRBD1. V was clipped by 1 base and J by 1 base; unmatched bases: 5. The CDR3 extends over 16 amino acids. The germline gives CDR1 SGHRS, CDR2 YFSETQ. The CDR3 sequence: CASSLKDRAGTDTQYF. Here the CDR3 DNA reads TGCGCCAGCAGCTTGAAGGACAGGGCGGGCACAGATACGCAGTATTTT. Variable domain in full (rest from reference TRBV5-1 and TRBJ2-3): KAGVTQTPRYLIKTRGQQVTLSCSPISGHRSVSWYQQTPGQGLQFLFEYFSETQRNKGNFPGRFSGRQFSNSRSEMNVSTLELGDSALYLCASSLKDRAGTDTQYFGPGTRLTVL.

The J gene is TRBJ2-7, the V gene TRBV10-3; 10 bases map to TRBD2. Germline CDR1 is ENHRY and CDR2 is SYGVKD. There are 17 residues in the CDR3. Trimming removed 0 bases from V and 4 bases from J; junction bases left unmatched: 9. The CDR3 region is CAISESIVTSGIYEQYF. CDR3 coding DNA: TGTGCCATCAGTGAGTCGATTGTTACTAGCGGGATATACGAGCAGTACTTC.

V gene TRBV13 combines with J gene TRBJ2-6; 10 nucleotides agree with TRBD1. This CDR3 has 16 residues. Germline V gives CDR1 PRHDT, CDR2 FYEKMQ (reference sequence). V lost 5 bases and J lost 2; bases outside the gene matches: 3. For the CDR3, the DNA is TGTGCCAGCAGCACGACAGGGGGCGCTGGGGCCAACGTCCTGACTTTC. Encoded protein: CASSTTGGAGANVLTF.

This clone was recorded once. J is TRBJ1-1 and V is TRBV7-2; D call uncertain. Trimming cost V 5 bases and J 0 bases, with 7 bases left between them. From germline, CDR1 is SGHTA and CDR2 FQGNSA. The CDR3 runs 13 residues. The CDR3: CASSANVNTEAFF. In nucleotides, the CDR3 is TGTGCCAGCAGCGCGAACGTGAACACTGAAGCTTTCTTT.

V gene TRBV6-5 combines with J gene TRBJ1-1; D perhaps matches TRBD1 (5 bases). The germline CDR1 and CDR2 sequences are MNHEY and SVGAGI. The CDR3 extends over 13 amino acids. V dropped 5 bases and J dropped 6 bases, with 13 bases sitting between them. The CDR3 protein is CASSAQAGAEAFF. The CDR3 DNA reads TGTGCCAGCAGTGCACAGGCTGGAGCTGAAGCTTTCTTT.

The CDR3 reads CASRALAGSGTGEQFF. CDR3 DNA sequence: TGTGCCAGCAGAGCTTTAGCGGGAAGCGGTACAGGTGAGCAGTTCTTC. The chain couples TRBV7-2 to TRBJ2-1; 8 bases line up with TRBD2. After removal of 6 bases from V and 9 bases from J, the junction contained 16 bases not matched to a gene. There are 16 residues in the CDR3. CDR1 is SGHTA, CDR2 FQGNSA, per germline. Full variable domain (missing parts from reference TRBV7-2 and TRBJ2-1): GAGVSQSPSNKVTEKGKDVELRCDPISGHTALYWYRQSLGQGLEFLIYFQGNSAPDKSGLPSDRFSAERTGGSVSTLTIQRTQQEDSAVYLCASRALAGSGTGEQFFGPGTRLTVL.

The gene calls are TRBV6-5 and TRBJ2-3; 14 bases align to TRBD2. Per germline, CDR1 MNHEY and CDR2 SVGAGI. V shed 6 bases and J 4 bases; nucleotides not matched to a gene: 3. The CDR3 is 15 residues long. Here the CDR3 reads CASSRGLAGADTQYF. CDR3 DNA sequence: TGTGCCAGCAGCCGGGGACTAGCGGGAGCAGATACGCAGTATTTT.

V usage is TRBV6-5 and J usage is TRBJ2-1; no reliable D call. V lost 8 bases to trimming and J lost 2 bases, with 10 bases between them. Germline assignment: CDR1 MNHEY and CDR2 SVGAGI. The CDR3 is 13 residues long. The CDR3 loop is CASLGGPYNEQFF. In nucleotides, the CDR3 is TGTGCCAGCCTTGGCGGCCCCTACAATGAGCAGTTCTTC.

This clone came up a few times. The chain couples TRBV19 to TRBJ1-2; the D is unclear. Trimming pared 6 bases from V and 5 bases from J, leaving 13 bases between. Germline V gene lookup returns CDR1 LNHDA and CDR2 SQIVND (reference sequence). The CDR3 has 13 residues. The CDR3 DNA follows: TGTGCCAGTAGAACTAGGACGGGGTATGGCTACACCTTC. Encoded protein: CASRTRTGYGYTF. The full variable domain, with the rest looked up from reference TRBV19 and TRBJ1-2, is DGGITQSPKYLFRKEGQNVTLSCEQNLNHDAMYWYRQDPGQGLRLIYYSQIVNDFQKGDIAEGYSVSREKKESFPLTVTSAQKNPTAFYLCASRTRTGYGYTFGSGTRLTVV.

The V and J genes are TRBV19 and TRBJ1-5, with D hard to call. The CDR3 sequence is 13 residues long. Trimming took 5 bases from V and 2 from J, leaving 7 bases between them. Germline CDR1 is LNHDA and CDR2 is SQIVND (reference sequence). CDR3 protein: CASSGVGNQPQHF. The CDR3 DNA reads as TGTGCCAGTAGTGGGGTAGGCAATCAGCCCCAGCATTTT.

This clone occurred once. The V call is TRBV5-1, the J call TRBJ1-1, with D possibly TRBD1 on 6 matching bases. The CDR3 runs to 14 residues. With 0 bases removed from V and 7 bases from J, the gap between germline ends came to 13 bases. CDR1 and CDR2 from the germline V gene are SGHRS and YFSETQ. The CDR3 region is CASSLAGGPIEAFF. CDR3 in DNA: TGCGCCAGCAGCTTGGCCGGGGGGCCGATTGAAGCTTTCTTT.

This chain connects TRBV27 to TRBJ2-2, with 9 bases fitting TRBD1. The V gene end was trimmed by 8 bases and the J gene end by 5 bases; junction bases not matched to a gene: 9. This CDR3 contains 15 residues. The germline gives CDR1 MNHEY, CDR2 SMNVEV (reference sequence). CDR3 sequence reads: CASHPGQGITGELFF. The CDR3, as DNA: TGTGCCAGCCACCCGGGACAGGGAATTACCGGGGAGCTGTTTTTT.

J is TRBJ2-3 and V is TRBV28; D remains unclear. Germline loops: CDR1 MDHEN, CDR2 SYDVKM. V lost 5 bases to trimming and J lost 0 bases, with 15 bases between them. The CDR3 has 16 residues. Written as DNA, the CDR3 is TGTGCCAGCAGTCCTGCTGGCGGAACTAGCACAGATACGCAGTATTTT. This gives the protein CASSPAGGTSTDTQYF.

The V and J genes are TRBV30 and TRBJ2-7, with D possibly TRBD2 on 5 matching bases. V dropped 3 bases and J dropped 2 bases, with 11 bases sitting between them. The CDR3 contains 13 residues. Germline assignment: CDR1 GTSNPN and CDR2 SVGIG (reference sequence). The DNA of the CDR3 is TGTGCCTGGAGAGTTCGGGGAACCTACGAGCAGTACTTC. Protein: CAWRVRGTYEQYF.

Details on this clone: Relative to the germline gene, one junction end is altered; a read error may explain this. This sequence joins TRBV25-1 and TRBJ2-7; D is uncertain. The germline V gene has CDR1 MGHDK and CDR2 SYGVNS. The CDR3 runs to 14 residues. CDR3 loop: CASSEWSAKTSADF. The DNA of the CDR3 is TGTGCCAGCAGTGAATGGTCGGCAAAAACGTCCGCAGACTTC.

V and J are TRBV4-1 and TRBJ2-3; D may be TRBD1 (5 bases). Between the trimmed V and J ends, which lost 0 bases and 0 bases, there was a span of 10 bases. The CDR3 consists of 16 residues. From germline, CDR1 is MGHRA and CDR2 YSYEKL. The CDR3 DNA follows: TGCGCCAGCAGCCAAGAAACAGGCTATAGCACAGATACGCAGTATTTT. Translating it yields CASSQETGYSTDTQYF.

The gene calls are TRBV6-5 and TRBJ2-3, with D hard to call. The CDR3 loop spans 13 amino acids. V lost 7 bases and J lost 1, with 9 bases in between. Germline values: CDR1 MNHEY, CDR2 SVGAGI. CDR3 loop: CASNGPGTDTQYF. For the CDR3, the DNA is TGTGCCAGCAACGGTCCCGGCACAGATACGCAGTATTTT.

The rearrangement uses TRBV5-1 and TRBJ2-1; D is unclear. In germline, CDR1 is SGHRS, CDR2 YFSETQ. The length of the CDR3 is 13 residues. The V gene lost 1 base and the J gene lost 8 bases, with 10 bases spanning the gap. The CDR3 sequence is CASSLRVFDEQFF. In DNA form, the CDR3 reads TGCGCCAGCAGCTTGCGAGTTTTTGATGAGCAGTTCTTC.

The rearrangement links TRBV7-2 to TRBJ2-1; 7 bases map to TRBD1. V lost 4 bases, J lost 4 bases, and 10 bases stayed unmatched. Germline loops: CDR1 SGHTA, CDR2 FQGNSA. CDR3 length: 16 amino acids. CDR3 DNA sequence: TGTGCCAGCAGCTCGAGACAGGGTTCTCCTTACAATGAGCAGTTCTTC. Amino acid sequence: CASSSRQGSPYNEQFF.